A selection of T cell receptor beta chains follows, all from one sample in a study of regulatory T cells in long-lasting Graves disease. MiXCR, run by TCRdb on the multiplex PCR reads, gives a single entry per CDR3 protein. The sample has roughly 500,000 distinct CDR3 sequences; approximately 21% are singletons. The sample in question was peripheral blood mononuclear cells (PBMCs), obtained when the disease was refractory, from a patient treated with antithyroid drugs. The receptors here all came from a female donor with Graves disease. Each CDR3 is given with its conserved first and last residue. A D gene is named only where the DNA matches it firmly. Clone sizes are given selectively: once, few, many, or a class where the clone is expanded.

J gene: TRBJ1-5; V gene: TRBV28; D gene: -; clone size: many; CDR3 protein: CASKVGYQPQHF; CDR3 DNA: TGTGCCAGCAAAGTCGGGTATCAGCCCCAGCATTTT
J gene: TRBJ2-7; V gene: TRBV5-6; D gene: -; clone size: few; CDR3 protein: CASSSLTGGAYEQYF; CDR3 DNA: TGTGCCAGCAGCTCGTTAACAGGGGGGGCCTACGAGCAGTACTTC
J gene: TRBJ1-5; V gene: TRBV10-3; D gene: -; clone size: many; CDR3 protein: CAISESEGQPQHF; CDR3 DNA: TGTGCCATCAGTGAGTCAGAAGGTCAGCCCCAGCATTTT
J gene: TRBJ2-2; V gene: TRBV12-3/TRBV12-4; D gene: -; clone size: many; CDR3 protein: CASSSPRATGELFF; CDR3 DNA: TGTGCCAGCAGTTCCCCCCGGGCCACCGGGGAGCTGTTTTTT
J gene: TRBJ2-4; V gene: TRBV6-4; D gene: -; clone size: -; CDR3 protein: CASSEALSRGAKNIQYF; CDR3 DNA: TGTGCCAGCAGTGAAGCGCTCTCTCGGGGGGCCAAAAACATTCAGTACTTC
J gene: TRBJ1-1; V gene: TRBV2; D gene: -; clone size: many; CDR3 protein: CASSDTAMNTEAFF; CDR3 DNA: TGTGCCAGCAGTGATACAGCGATGAACACTGAAGCTTTCTTT
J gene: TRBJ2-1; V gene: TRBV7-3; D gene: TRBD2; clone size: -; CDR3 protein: CASSFLAGELSYNEQFF; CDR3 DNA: TGTGCCAGCAGCTTTCTAGCGGGAGAGCTAAGCTACAATGAGCAGTTCTTC
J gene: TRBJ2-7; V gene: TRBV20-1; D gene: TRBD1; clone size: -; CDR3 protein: CSASTGTASYEQYF; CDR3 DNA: TGCAGTGCTAGTACCGGGACAGCATCCTACGAGCAGTACTTC
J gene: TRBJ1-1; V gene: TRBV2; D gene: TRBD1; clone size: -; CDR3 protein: CASSQATGQGSTEAFF; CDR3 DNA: TGTGCCAGCAGCCAAGCGACCGGACAGGGAAGCACTGAAGCTTTCTTT
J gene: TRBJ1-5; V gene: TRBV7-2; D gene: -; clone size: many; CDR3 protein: CASSLTTPGDVGWNGNQPQHF; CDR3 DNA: TGTGCCAGCAGCCTAACAACCCCCGGGGATGTTGGTTGGAATGGCAATCAGCCCCAGCATTTT
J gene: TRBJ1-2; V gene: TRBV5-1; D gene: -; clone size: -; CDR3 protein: CASSPAGMRGYGYTF; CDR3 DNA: TGCGCCAGCAGCCCGGCAGGGATGCGGGGTTATGGCTACACCTTC
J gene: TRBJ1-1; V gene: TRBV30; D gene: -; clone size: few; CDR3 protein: CAWSVPVRLGRTEAFF; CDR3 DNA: TGTGCCTGGAGTGTACCTGTCAGGTTGGGGCGCACTGAAGCTTTCTTT
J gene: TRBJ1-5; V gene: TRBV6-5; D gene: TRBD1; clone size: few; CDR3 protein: CASSSDRGLRGNQPQHF; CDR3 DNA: TGTGCCAGCAGTTCTGACAGGGGGCTGCGGGGCAATCAGCCCCAGCATTTT
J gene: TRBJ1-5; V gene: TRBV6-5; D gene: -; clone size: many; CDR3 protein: CASSYVGVGQPQHF; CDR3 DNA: TGTGCCAGCAGTTACGTGGGGGTAGGACAGCCCCAGCATTTT
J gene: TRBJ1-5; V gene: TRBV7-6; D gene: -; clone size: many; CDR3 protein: CASSSGENNQPQHF; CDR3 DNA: TGTGCCAGCAGCTCAGGGGAGAACAATCAGCCCCAGCATTTT
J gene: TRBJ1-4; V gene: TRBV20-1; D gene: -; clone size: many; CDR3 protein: CSARAGSTNEKLFF; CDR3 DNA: TGCAGTGCTAGGGCAGGATCAACTAATGAAAAACTGTTTTTT
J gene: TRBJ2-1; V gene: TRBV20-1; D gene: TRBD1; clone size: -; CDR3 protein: CSASGTGGFDEQFF; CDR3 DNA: TGCAGTGCTTCCGGGACAGGGGGCTTCGATGAGCAGTTCTTC
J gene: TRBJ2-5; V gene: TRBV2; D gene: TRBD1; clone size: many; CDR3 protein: CASRGRTGEETQYF; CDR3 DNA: TGTGCCAGCAGAGGCCGGACAGGGGAAGAGACCCAGTACTTC
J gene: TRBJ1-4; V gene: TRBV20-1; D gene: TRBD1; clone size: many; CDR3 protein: CSAGGTGSEKLFF; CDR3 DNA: TGCAGTGCTGGAGGGACAGGGAGTGAAAAACTGTTTTTT
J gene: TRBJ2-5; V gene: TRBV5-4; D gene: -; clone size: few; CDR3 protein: CASSPPGPPRETQYF; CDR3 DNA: TGTGCCAGCAGCCCGCCGGGACCCCCTCGGGAGACCCAGTACTTC
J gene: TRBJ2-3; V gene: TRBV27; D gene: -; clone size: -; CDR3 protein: CASSLGAMGGRDTQYF; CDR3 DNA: TGTGCCAGCAGTTTAGGTGCGATGGGGGGTAGAGATACGCAGTATTTT
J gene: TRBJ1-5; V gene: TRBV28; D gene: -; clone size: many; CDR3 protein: CASSYSDSQGNQPQHF; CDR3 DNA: TGTGCCAGCAGTTATTCGGACAGCCAGGGGAATCAGCCCCAGCATTTT
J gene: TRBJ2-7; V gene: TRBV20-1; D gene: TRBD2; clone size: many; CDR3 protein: CSAGLAVSYEQYF; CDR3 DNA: TGCAGTGCTGGACTAGCGGTCTCCTACGAGCAGTACTTC
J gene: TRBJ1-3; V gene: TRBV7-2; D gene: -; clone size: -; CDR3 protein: CASSSWVSGNTTYF; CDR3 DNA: TGTGCCAGCAGTTCGTGGGTCTCTGGAAACACCACATATTTT
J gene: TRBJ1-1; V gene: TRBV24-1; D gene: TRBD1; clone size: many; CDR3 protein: CATSDLPLGQPYTEAFF; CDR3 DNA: TGTGCCACCAGTGATTTGCCACTGGGACAGCCATACACTGAAGCTTTCTTT
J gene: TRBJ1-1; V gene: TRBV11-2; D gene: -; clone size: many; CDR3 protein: CASSLAGPNTEAFF; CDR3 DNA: TGTGCCAGCAGCTTAGCAGGACCGAACACTGAAGCTTTCTTT
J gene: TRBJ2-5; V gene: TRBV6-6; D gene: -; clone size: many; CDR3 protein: CASSYSGTLGETQYF; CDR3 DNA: TGTGCCAGCAGTTACTCGGGGACCCTGGGAGAGACCCAGTACTTC
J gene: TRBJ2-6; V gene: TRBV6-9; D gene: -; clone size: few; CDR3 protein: CASSYSNLGASGANVLTF; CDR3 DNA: TGTGCCAGCAGTTACTCGAATTTGGGGGCCTCTGGGGCCAACGTCCTGACTTTC
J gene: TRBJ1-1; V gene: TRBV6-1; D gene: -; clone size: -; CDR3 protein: CASRAGRDGGGTEAFF; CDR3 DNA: TGTGCCAGCAGAGCGGGAAGAGACGGGGGGGGGACTGAAGCTTTCTTT
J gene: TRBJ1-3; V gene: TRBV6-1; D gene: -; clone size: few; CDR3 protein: CASREVSGNTIYF; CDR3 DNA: TGTGCCAGCAGGGAAGTCTCTGGAAACACCATATATTTT
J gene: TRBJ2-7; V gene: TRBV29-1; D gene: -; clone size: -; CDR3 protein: CSVARGGYEQYF; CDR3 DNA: TGCAGCGTAGCCAGGGGTGGCTACGAGCAGTACTTC
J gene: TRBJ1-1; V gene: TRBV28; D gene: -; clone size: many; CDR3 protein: CASSSPDFTEAFF; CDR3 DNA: TGTGCCAGCAGTTCCCCTGATTTCACTGAAGCTTTCTTT
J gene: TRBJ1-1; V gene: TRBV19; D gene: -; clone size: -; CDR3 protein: CASKFAGVNTEAFF; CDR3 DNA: TGTGCCAGTAAATTCGCGGGGGTGAACACTGAAGCTTTCTTT
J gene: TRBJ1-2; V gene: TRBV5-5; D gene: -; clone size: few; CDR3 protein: CASSSQGFEGYTF; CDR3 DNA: TGTGCCAGCAGCTCCCAGGGGTTTGAAGGCTACACCTTC
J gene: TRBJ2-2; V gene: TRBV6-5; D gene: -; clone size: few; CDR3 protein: CASSYSARGTGELFF; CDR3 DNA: TGTGCCAGCAGTTACTCGGCAAGGGGGACCGGGGAGCTGTTTTTT
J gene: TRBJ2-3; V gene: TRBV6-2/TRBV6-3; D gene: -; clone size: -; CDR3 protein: CASSPDPGDTQYF; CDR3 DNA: TGTGCCAGCAGTCCAGACCCGGGAGATACGCAGTATTTT
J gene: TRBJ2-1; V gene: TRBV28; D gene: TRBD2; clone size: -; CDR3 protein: CASMGGLAGGRSSYNEQFF; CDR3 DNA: TGTGCCAGCATGGGGGGGCTAGCGGGAGGGAGGAGCTCCTACAATGAGCAGTTCTTC
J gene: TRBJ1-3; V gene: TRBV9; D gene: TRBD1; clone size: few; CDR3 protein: CASSVGTGAGNTIYF; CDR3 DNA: TGTGCCAGCAGCGTTGGGACAGGGGCTGGAAACACCATATATTTT
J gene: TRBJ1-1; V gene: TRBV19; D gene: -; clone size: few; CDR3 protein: CASRSRQETNTEAFF; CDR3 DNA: TGTGCCAGTAGATCTCGGCAGGAGACGAACACTGAAGCTTTCTTT
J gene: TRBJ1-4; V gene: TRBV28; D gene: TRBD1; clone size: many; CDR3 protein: CASSLSVQGETTNEKLFF; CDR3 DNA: TGTGCCAGCAGTTTATCGGTACAGGGGGAAACAACTAATGAAAAACTGTTTTTT
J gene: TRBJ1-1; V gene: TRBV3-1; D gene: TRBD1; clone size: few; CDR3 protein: CASSQDYRGAEAFF; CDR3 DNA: TGTGCCAGCAGCCAAGATTACAGGGGGGCTGAAGCTTTCTTT
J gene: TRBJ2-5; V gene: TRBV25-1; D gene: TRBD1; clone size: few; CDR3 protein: CASSGQGQGEETQYF; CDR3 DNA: TGTGCCAGCAGTGGCCAGGGACAGGGTGAAGAGACCCAGTACTTC
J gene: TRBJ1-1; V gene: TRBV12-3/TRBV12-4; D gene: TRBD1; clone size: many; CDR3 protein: CASSMTGRTEAFF; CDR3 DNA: TGTGCCAGCAGTATGACAGGGCGGACTGAAGCTTTCTTT
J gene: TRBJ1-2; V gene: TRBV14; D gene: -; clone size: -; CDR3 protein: CASSLSAGFYGYTF; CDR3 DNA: TGTGCCAGCAGCCTATCGGCGGGGTTCTATGGCTACACCTTC
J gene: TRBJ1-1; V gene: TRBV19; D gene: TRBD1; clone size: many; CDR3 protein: CASSTGQQGAYRGEAFF; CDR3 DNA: TGTGCCAGTAGTACGGGACAGCAGGGGGCCTATCGAGGTGAAGCTTTCTTT
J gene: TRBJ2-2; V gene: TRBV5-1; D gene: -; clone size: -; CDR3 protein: CASSLEQANTGELFF; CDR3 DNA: TGCGCCAGCAGCTTGGAACAGGCCAACACCGGGGAGCTGTTTTTT
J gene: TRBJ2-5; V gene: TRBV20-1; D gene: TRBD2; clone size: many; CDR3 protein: CSARGGSGGSQETQYF; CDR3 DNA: TGCAGTGCTAGAGGGGGTTCCGGGGGGAGCCAAGAGACCCAGTACTTC
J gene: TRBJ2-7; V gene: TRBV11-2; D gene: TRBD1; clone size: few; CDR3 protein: CASSFTGTGVHEQYF; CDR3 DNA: TGTGCCAGCAGTTTCACCGGGACAGGGGTCCACGAGCAGTACTTC
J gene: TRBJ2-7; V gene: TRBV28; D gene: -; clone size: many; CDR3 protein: CASSFSGRFYEQYF; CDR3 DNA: TGTGCCAGCAGTTTCTCGGGCAGGTTCTACGAGCAGTACTTC
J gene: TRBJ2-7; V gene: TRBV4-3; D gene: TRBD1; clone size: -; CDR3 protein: CASSQGGTGGYEQYF; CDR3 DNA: TGCGCCAGCAGCCAAGGCGGGACAGGGGGCTACGAGCAGTACTTC
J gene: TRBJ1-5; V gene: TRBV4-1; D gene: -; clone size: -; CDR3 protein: CASNAGLGNQPQHF; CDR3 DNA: TGCGCCAGCAATGCAGGGTTGGGCAATCAGCCCCAGCATTTT
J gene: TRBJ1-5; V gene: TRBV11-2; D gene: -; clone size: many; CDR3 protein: CASSSRGEGQPQHF; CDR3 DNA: TGTGCCAGCAGCTCCCGGGGTGAAGGTCAGCCCCAGCATTTT
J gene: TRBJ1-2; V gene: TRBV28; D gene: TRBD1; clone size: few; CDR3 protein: CASSRPTGADGYTF; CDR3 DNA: TGTGCCAGCAGCAGACCCACAGGGGCGGATGGCTACACCTTC
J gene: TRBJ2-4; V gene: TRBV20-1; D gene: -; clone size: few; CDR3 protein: CSARGSAHKNIQYF; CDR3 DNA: TGCAGTGCTAGAGGGTCAGCGCACAAAAACATTCAGTACTTC